The 10 T cell receptor beta chains in this list originate from one sample, sequenced in a study of T cell repertoires in cytomegalovirus infection. TCRdb re-analysed the reads in MiXCR, keeping a single row per CDR3 protein. The sample records hundreds of thousands of distinct CDR3 sequences, roughly 33% being singletons. Their recognized antigens are unknown. The source was cultured PBMCs, collected from culture after CMV antigen stimulation. These receptors came from a human donor in good health (CMV status not recorded). Some clones in this sample may be carry-over from other donors' samples.

The chain uses TRBV5-6 and TRBJ1-1; TRBD1 aligns across 7 bases. The CDR3 spans 12 residues. Germline lookup yields CDR1 SGHDT and CDR2 YYEEEE. V was pared by 4 bases and J by 8 bases, with 5 bases of the junction left unmatched. DNA of the CDR3: TGTGCCAGCAGCAATGGACAGGCGGAAGCTTTCTTT. Its translation: CASSNGQAEAFF.

This chain connects TRBV2 to TRBJ1-2; D perhaps matches TRBD1 (5 bases). With 4 bases removed from V and 7 bases from J, the gap between germline ends came to 22 bases. The germline V gene encodes CDR1 SNHLY and CDR2 FYNNEI. CDR3 length: 16 residues. CDR3 DNA sequence: TGTGCCAGCAGTGTAACGGACACGGGATCGGTATCTGGCTACACCTTC. It codes for CASSVTDTGSVSGYTF.

Only a few counts were recorded for this clonotype. V and J are TRBV25-1 and TRBJ2-1; weak D call: TRBD2 (6 bases). The V gene's germline CDR1 is MGHDK and CDR2 SYGVNS. This CDR3 comprises 15 residues. The ends were cut back, 9 bases at V and 5 bases at J, with 20 bases in the middle. Here the CDR3 DNA reads TGTGCCAGTACTAGCAGATACTCGGGTAACAATGAGCAGTTCTTC. It translates to CASTSRYSGNNEQFF.

The chain combines TRBV10-3 with TRBJ2-1, with D possibly called TRBD1 or TRBD2 (5 bases each). The CDR3 is 15 residues long. V lost 1 base to trimming and J lost 5 bases, with 12 bases between them. Germline V gene lookup returns CDR1 ENHRY and CDR2 SYGVKD. The CDR3 DNA is TGTGCCATCAGTGAGTTGGGACCTGCCGACAATGAGCAGTTCTTC. It translates to CAISELGPADNEQFF.

This clonotype occurred many times. The chain recombines TRBV7-2 with TRBJ2-3; 10 bases match TRBD2. This CDR3 region has 16 residues. V lost 2 bases and J lost 5; bases outside the gene matches: 7. The germline V gene has CDR1 SGHTA and CDR2 FQGNSA. The CDR3 loop reads CASSLLGSGRGDTQYF. For the CDR3, the DNA is TGTGCCAGCAGCTTACTAGGGAGCGGGAGGGGAGATACGCAGTATTTT.

In its sample, this clonotype was seen a few times. The chain uses TRBV20-1 and TRBJ2-3; D may be TRBD1 (5 bases). The V end lost 0 bases, the J end lost 1 base, and 17 bases lay between the germline ends. The germline CDR1 and CDR2 sequences are DFQATT and SNEGSKA (reference sequence). CDR3 length equals 17 residues. CDR3 loop: CSARDPAGIEGTDTQYF. In DNA, the CDR3 is TGCAGTGCTAGAGATCCCGCAGGGATTGAAGGCACAGATACGCAGTATTTT.

The sample holds a few counts of this clonotype. This chain links TRBV6-5 with TRBJ2-3; D is tentatively TRBD1 or TRBD2 (6 bases each). From germline, CDR1 is MNHEY and CDR2 SVGAGI. Trimming stripped 11 bases from V and 6 bases from J, with 15 bases between. CDR3 length: 12 residues. CDR3 coding DNA: TGTGCCTCGGGGGCAGGGCCTGATACGCAGTATTTT. Translation: CASGAGPDTQYF.

J is TRBJ2-1 and V is TRBV5-4, with D unclear. The CDR3 totals 11 residues. Trimming took 7 bases from V and 9 from J, leaving 11 bases between them. CDR1 SGHNT and CDR2 YYREEE come from the germline V gene (reference sequence). CDR3 protein: CASGTVGEQFF. In DNA, the CDR3 is TGTGCCAGCGGTACTGTGGGTGAGCAGTTCTTC.

This clonotype was seen a few times. The gene calls are TRBV7-2 and TRBJ2-1; 10 bases match TRBD2. This CDR3 region has 17 residues. Germline V CDR1 and CDR2: SGHTA, FQGNSA. The V gene end was trimmed by 1 base and the J gene end by 10 bases; junction bases not matched to a gene: 13. The CDR3 DNA reads as TGTGCCAGCAGCTTAGAATATGGGACTAGCGTTTGGGGAGAGCAGTTCTTC. It encodes CASSLEYGTSVWGEQFF.

This clonotype has at least ten counts. The chain employs TRBV7-8 and TRBJ2-7; TRBD1 matches at 9 bases. The CDR3 has 16 amino acids. In germline, CDR1 is SGHVS, CDR2 FQNEAQ. Trimming removed 2 bases from V and 4 bases from J; junction bases left unmatched: 9. This CDR3 is CASSLCMGQGEYEQYF. The CDR3 DNA follows: TGTGCCAGCAGCTTATGTATGGGACAGGGAGAATACGAGCAGTACTTC.